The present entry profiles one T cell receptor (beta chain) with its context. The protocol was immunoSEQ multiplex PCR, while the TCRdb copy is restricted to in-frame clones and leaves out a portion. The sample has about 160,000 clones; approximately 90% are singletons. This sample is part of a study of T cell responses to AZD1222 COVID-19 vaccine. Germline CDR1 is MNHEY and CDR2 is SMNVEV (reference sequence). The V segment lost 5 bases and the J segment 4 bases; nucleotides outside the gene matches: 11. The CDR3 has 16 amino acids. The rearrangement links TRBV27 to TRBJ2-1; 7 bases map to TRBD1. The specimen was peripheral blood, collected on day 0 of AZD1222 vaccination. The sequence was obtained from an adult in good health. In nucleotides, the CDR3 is TGTGCCAGCAGTCCAAACAGGGGTCCCTCTTACAATGAGCAGTTCTTC. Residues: CASSPNRGPSYNEQFF.